This passage covers 11 T cell receptor beta chains from one sample sequenced in a study of T cells expressing NK-cell markers. Using the 5' RACE reads, TCRdb records one entry per CDR3 protein without DNA. The table lists 400,000 or so distinct CDR3 sequences, with approximately 11% in the top ten. Specimen: blood T cells: a sorted CD56 or NKG2C T cell subset, CD4+ or CD8+ T cells, or bulk PBMC T cells (not recorded which). These receptors came from a woman aged 45-65 years in good health.

This rearrangement joins TRBV7-9 to TRBJ2-7; TCRdb's D call of TRBD2 is untestable without DNA. The length of the CDR3 is 14 residues. Germline assignment: CDR1 SEHNR and CDR2 FQNEAQ (reference sequence). The CDR3: CASSKDLIGREQYF. Complete variable domain (other parts from reference TRBV7-9 and TRBJ2-7): DTGVSQNPRHKITKRGQNVTFRCDPISEHNRLYWYRQTLGQGPEFLTYFQNEAQLEKSRLLSDRFSAERPKGSFSTLEIQRTEQGDSAMYLCASSKDLIGREQYFGPGTRLTVT.

The rearrangement uses TRBV20-1 and TRBJ1-6. CDR1 is DFQATT and CDR2 is SNEGSKA in the germline V gene (reference sequence). CDR3 length: 17 residues. This CDR3 reads CSAYRSSTRDDNSPLHF.

The chain is built from TRBV5-1 and TRBJ2-1. The CDR3 totals 11 residues. Germline assignment: CDR1 SGHRS and CDR2 YFSETQ. The CDR3 reads CASSLKDEQFF.

The chain links TRBV20-1 to TRBJ2-3. In germline, CDR1 is DFQATT, CDR2 SNEGSKA (reference sequence). The length of the CDR3 is 12 residues. The CDR3 protein is CSARQPTDTQYF.

V is TRBV7-9 and J is TRBJ1-6; TCRdb outputs TRBD1, but without DNA this stays unchecked. The CDR3 sequence is 14 residues long. Germline V gives CDR1 SEHNR, CDR2 FQNEAQ (reference sequence). This CDR3 is CASSSDWDNSPLHF.

CDR3 amino acids: CATSGGSTSRTLETQYF. The rearrangement uses TRBV15 and TRBJ2-5; TCRdb outputs TRBD2, but without DNA this stays unchecked. Germline loops: CDR1 LNHNV, CDR2 YYDKDF (reference sequence). The CDR3 is 17 residues long.

The rearrangement uses TRBV6-5 and TRBJ1-6; absent DNA, TCRdb's TRBD1 call cannot be checked. Germline V CDR1 and CDR2: MNHEY, SVGAGI. This CDR3 is built from 14 residues. Here the CDR3 reads CASTPGSYNSPLHF.

The gene calls are TRBV10-3 and TRBJ1-1; TCRdb outputs TRBD1, but without DNA this stays unchecked. The CDR3 has 13 amino acids. CDR1 ENHRY and CDR2 SYGVKD come from the germline V gene. CDR3 loop: CAIRREGDTEAFF.

The chain is built from TRBV2 and TRBJ2-1; absent DNA, TCRdb's TRBD2 call cannot be checked. The CDR3 covers 19 residues. The V gene's germline CDR1 is SNHLY and CDR2 FYNNEI. The CDR3 loop reads CASRATSGRAEGRYNEQFF.

The rearrangement joins TRBV20-1 to TRBJ1-2. Per the germline V gene, CDR1 is DFQATT and CDR2 is SNEGSKA (reference sequence). The CDR3 is made up of 12 amino acids. The chain's CDR3 is CSAKLPTRGYTF.

The chain carries TRBV7-9 and TRBJ2-1; TCRdb designates TRBD1, a call that cannot be tested without DNA. Germline assignment: CDR1 SEHNR and CDR2 FQNEAQ (reference sequence). The CDR3 totals 16 residues. The chain's CDR3 is CASSLAGAVFSNEQFF.